Presented here are 25 T cell receptor beta chains from one specimen sequenced in a study of cytomegalovirus exposure and HLA in healthy donors. 13 Jbeta primers and 60 Vbeta primers were used for the PCR. Profiled with immunoSEQ multiplex PCR; TCRdb holds only in-frame clones, not every one. This table holds some 77,000 clones, roughly 80% found once. Sequencing input: PBMCs. These receptors came from a woman between 45 and 60 years old in good health and CMV-seropositive.

This rearrangement joins TRBV4-2 to TRBJ2-5; 9 bases align to TRBD1. Unmatched junction bases numbered 7, after V lost 2 bases and J lost 3 bases. Germline values: CDR1 LGHNA, CDR2 YNFKEQ. The CDR3 is 16 amino acids. The CDR3 DNA reads as TGTGCCAGCAGCCAACTATTGGGACAGGGAGAAGAGACCCAGTACTTC. It encodes CASSQLLGQGEETQYF.

This clone occurred a few times. The rearrangement links TRBV7-9 to TRBJ2-6; D gene unclear. Trimming took 1 base from V and 0 from J, leaving 4 bases between them. The CDR3 covers 15 residues. Germline V lookup: CDR1 SEHNR, CDR2 FQNEAQ (reference sequence). The CDR3 DNA sequence: TGTGCCAGCAGCTTAGTAAACTCTGGGGCCAACGTCCTGACTTTC. Protein product: CASSLVNSGANVLTF.

This clone came up a few times. V gene TRBV6-6 combines with J gene TRBJ2-7; tentatively, D is TRBD2 (5 bases). V gave up 6 bases and J gave up 6 bases, with 12 bases separating them. CDR3 length: 12 amino acids. In germline, CDR1 is MNHNY, CDR2 SVGAGI (reference sequence). CDR3 sequence reads: CASSSGRGEQYF. CDR3 DNA sequence: TGTGCCAGCAGCTCGGGCCGGGGCGAGCAGTACTTC.

The chain has TRBV10-3 and TRBJ2-7; TRBD2 agrees at 7 bases. Unmatched junction bases numbered 5, after V lost 3 bases and J lost 3 bases. In germline, CDR1 is ENHRY, CDR2 SYGVKD. This CDR3 has 14 amino acids. This chain's CDR3 is CAISDAGEVYEQYV. CDR3 nucleotide sequence: TGTGCCATCAGTGACGCGGGAGAGGTCTACGAGCAGTACGTC.

The rearrangement uses TRBV28 and TRBJ2-1; the D is unclear. Germline V gene lookup returns CDR1 MDHEN and CDR2 SYDVKM. The V end was cut by 3 bases, the J end by 7 bases, with 10 bases between. The CDR3 has 13 residues. CDR3: CASSFRANNEQFF. CDR3 nucleotides: TGTGCCAGCAGTTTTCGAGCAAATAATGAGCAGTTCTTC.

This clone was counted a single time. The chain recombines TRBV27 with TRBJ1-1; the D gene is possibly TRBD1 (6 bases). This CDR3 spans 14 amino acids. Trimming pared 5 bases from V and 0 bases from J, leaving 10 bases between. Germline-derived CDR1 and CDR2 are MNHEY and SMNVEV (reference sequence). This CDR3 is CASSIDRLNTEAFF. CDR3 bases: TGTGCCAGCAGTATCGACAGGCTGAACACTGAAGCTTTCTTT.

The chain employs TRBV2 and TRBJ2-5, with TRBD1 identical over 12 bases. Per the germline V gene, CDR1 is SNHLY and CDR2 is FYNNEI. The length of the CDR3 is 15 residues. V shed 8 bases and J 5 bases; nucleotides not matched to a gene: 9. CDR3 loop: CASFAPGQGAETQYF. The CDR3 bases are TGTGCCAGCTTTGCCCCGGGACAGGGGGCGGAGACCCAGTACTTC.

The genes are TRBV5-6 and TRBJ1-1, with D perhaps matching TRBD1 (6 bases). The V and J ends lost 4 bases and 2 bases respectively, with 12 bases between them. From germline, CDR1 is SGHDT and CDR2 YYEEEE. The CDR3 has 14 residues. CDR3 nucleotides: TGTGCCAGCAGCCGCGGACAGCAAAACACTGAAGCTTTCTTT. Residues: CASSRGQQNTEAFF.

The chain combines TRBV2 with TRBJ2-7, with a tentative D call TRBD1 (6 bases). The CDR3 runs 14 residues. The ends were cut back, 6 bases at V and 3 bases at J, with 15 bases in the middle. The germline V gene has CDR1 SNHLY and CDR2 FYNNEI. The CDR3 here is CASSRQAISYEQYF. The CDR3 coding sequence is TGTGCCAGCAGCAGACAGGCAATCAGCTACGAGCAGTACTTC. Full variable domain (rest looked up from reference TRBV2 and TRBJ2-7): EPEVTQTPSHQVTQMGQEVILRCVPISNHLYFYWYRQILGQKVEFLVSFYNNEISEKSEIFDDQFSVERPDGSNFTLKIRSTKLEDSAMYFCASSRQAISYEQYFGPGTRLTVT.

DNA for the CDR3: TGTGCCAGCACCCCCGGACAGGGGGAAGGAGAGACCCAGTACTTC. Translation gives CASTPGQGEGETQYF. The chain is built from TRBV6-1 and TRBJ2-5; 10 nucleotides match TRBD1. Trimming removed 7 bases from V and 4 bases from J; junction bases left unmatched: 9. The germline V gene encodes CDR1 MNHNS and CDR2 SASEGT. This CDR3 has 15 residues.

This clone was detected only a few times. The genes are TRBV11-3 and TRBJ2-1, with TRBD2 matching over 8 bases. The CDR3 has 15 residues. The ends lost 5 bases at V and 4 bases at J; junction bases unmatched: 7. The germline gives CDR1 SGHNT, CDR2 YENEEA. Here the CDR3 DNA reads TGTGCCAGCAGCCGACAGAAGCGGGGGTACAATGAGCAGTTCTTC. It specifies CASSRQKRGYNEQFF.

This chain connects TRBV7-8 to TRBJ2-3; no definite D call. The CDR3 extends over 14 amino acids. Trimming took off 3 bases at V and 4 bases at J, with 11 bases between the two ends. Germline V gene sequence: CDR1 SGHVS, CDR2 FQNEAQ. CDR3 in amino acids: CASSLVVAADTQYF. The CDR3 bases are TGTGCCAGCAGCTTGGTTGTGGCGGCAGATACGCAGTATTTT.

The V and J genes are TRBV5-4 and TRBJ2-5; 7 bases match TRBD1. Trimming removed 4 bases from V and 5 bases from J; junction bases left unmatched: 8. The CDR3 runs 14 residues. Per germline, CDR1 SGHNT and CDR2 YYREEE (reference sequence). The CDR3 loop reads CASSHGGQRETQYF. The CDR3, as DNA: TGTGCCAGCAGCCATGGGGGACAGCGGGAGACCCAGTACTTC.

The chain has TRBV27 and TRBJ1-2; D may be TRBD1 (6 bases). Germline CDR1 is MNHEY and CDR2 is SMNVEV (reference sequence). Between the trimmed V and J ends, which lost 5 bases and 2 bases, there was a span of 18 bases. The CDR3 sequence is 16 residues long. The CDR3 DNA reads as TGTGCCAGCAGTCCCATCGGACAGAGGTACAACTATGGCTACACCTTC. Amino acid sequence: CASSPIGQRYNYGYTF.

This chain's CDR3 is CASSTGQGFYGYTF. As DNA, the CDR3 is TGTGCCAGCAGCACTGGACAGGGATTCTATGGCTACACCTTC. The J gene is TRBJ1-2, the V gene TRBV5-8, with TRBD1 matching over 8 bases. The CDR3 runs 14 residues. The germline CDR1 and CDR2 sequences are SGHTS and YDEGEE. The J segment lost 4 bases and the V segment lost 4 bases, leaving 6 bases of the junction unmatched.

This clone appeared once. The chain links TRBV5-5 to TRBJ1-2; TRBD1 matches at 8 bases. The V and J ends lost 5 bases and 7 bases, in that order; junction bases with no gene match: 7. The CDR3 extends over 13 amino acids. Germline loops: CDR1 SGHKS, CDR2 YYEKEE (reference sequence). In DNA form, the CDR3 reads TGTGCCAGCAGGATGACAGGGGTGGTTGGCTACACCTTC. This encodes CASRMTGVVGYTF.

The V and J genes are TRBV19 and TRBJ1-2; D possibly corresponds to TRBD1 (5 bases). The germline V gene encodes CDR1 LNHDA and CDR2 SQIVND (reference sequence). The V gene lost 9 bases and the J gene lost 2 bases, with 10 bases spanning the gap. The CDR3 consists of 12 residues. The CDR3 DNA sequence: TGTGCCAGCTCACAGGAAAACTATGGCTACACCTTC. Its translation is CASSQENYGYTF.

This clone was detected a few times. The chain has TRBV30 and TRBJ2-2; weak D call: TRBD1 (6 bases). Per germline, CDR1 GTSNPN and CDR2 SVGIG (reference sequence). The CDR3 contains 12 residues. V lost 2 bases and J lost 10, with 11 bases in between. CDR3 residues: CAWSPRQVELFF. CDR3 sequence (DNA): TGTGCCTGGAGTCCCCGACAGGTGGAGCTGTTTTTT.

CDR3 sequence: CSVGDRENTEAFF. CDR3 DNA: TGCAGCGTGGGGGACAGGGAGAACACTGAAGCTTTCTTT. This chain connects TRBV29-1 to TRBJ1-1, with TRBD1 matching over 9 bases. The CDR3 contains 13 residues. V was clipped by 6 bases and J by 1 base; unmatched bases: 3. Germline V gene data show CDR1 as SQVTM and CDR2 as ANQGSEA.

Only a few counts were recorded for this clone. V is TRBV7-8 and J is TRBJ2-7, with 10 nucleotides matching TRBD2. V was pared by 3 bases and J by 2 bases, with 4 bases of the junction left unmatched. The CDR3 length is 15 residues. The V gene's germline CDR1 is SGHVS and CDR2 FQNEAQ. In DNA, the CDR3 is TGTGCCAGCAGCTTGAGTACTAGCGGGACCTACGAGCAGTACTTC. Protein product: CASSLSTSGTYEQYF.

This clone has a handful of counts. J is TRBJ2-1 and V is TRBV10-3; D unresolved. Germline CDR1 and CDR2: ENHRY and SYGVKD. The CDR3 sequence is 14 residues long. Trimming removed 1 base at V and 7 bases at J, with 11 bases between. CDR3 protein: CAISEFDTRNEQFF. CDR3 nucleotide sequence: TGTGCCATCAGTGAGTTTGACACGAGAAATGAGCAGTTCTTC.

The chain combines TRBV2 with TRBJ2-7; 7 bases agree with TRBD1. The CDR3 loop spans 15 amino acids. Trimming at V came to 7 bases and at J to 0 bases, leaving 9 bases not matched to a gene. Germline values: CDR1 SNHLY, CDR2 FYNNEI. CDR3 coding DNA: TGTGCCAGCATTCTGGACAGGCTACGCTCCTACGAGCAGTACTTC. It yields the protein CASILDRLRSYEQYF.

The sample holds one count of this clone. This chain joins TRBV30 and TRBJ2-3; 10 bases are shared with TRBD2. V was pared by 2 bases and J by 4 bases, with 6 bases of the junction left unmatched. Germline CDR1 GTSNPN, CDR2 SVGIG (reference sequence). CDR3 length: 15 amino acids. The CDR3 bases are TGTGCCTGGAGTACCCTAGCGGGAGCGGCAGATACGCAGTATTTT. It encodes CAWSTLAGAADTQYF. Full variable domain (outside the CDR3, taken from reference TRBV30 and TRBJ2-3): SQTIHQWPATLVQPVGSPLSLECTVEGTSNPNLYWYRQAAGRGLQLLFYSVGIGQISSEVPQNLSASRPQDRQFILSSKKLLLSDSGFYLCAWSTLAGAADTQYFGPGTRLTVL.

The V gene is TRBV9, the J gene TRBJ2-1, with 10 bases fitting TRBD2. The CDR3 length is 15 residues. Germline trimming cut 4 bases from V and 9 bases from J; bases unmatched to any gene: 10. Germline V CDR1 and CDR2: SGDLS, YYNGEE. CDR3 nucleotides: TGTGCCAGCAGCCCCCAGGGGCTAGCGGGAGTTGAGCAGTTCTTC. As protein: CASSPQGLAGVEQFF.

The chain links TRBV5-6 to TRBJ2-1; D is unresolved. The CDR3 covers 11 residues. The germline V gene encodes CDR1 SGHDT and CDR2 YYEEEE. Trimming pared 2 bases from V and 5 bases from J, leaving 2 bases between. CDR3: CASSFNNEQFF. In DNA form, the CDR3 reads TGTGCCAGCAGCTTTAACAATGAGCAGTTCTTC.